Below, 6 T cell receptor beta chains from the same sample are listed, as sequenced in a study of shared clonotypes between healthy human individuals. The naive CD8 subset, CD45RO-negative cells positively selected for CCR7, excluded terminally differentiated effector memory CD45RA+ cells. Here immunoSEQ multiplex PCR was the method, and the copy in TCRdb shows in-frame clones only, minus some. This table has almost 700,000 clones, 92% appearing once. Sequencing was performed on naive CD8+ T cells sorted from blood. These receptors were obtained from a man aged 30-40 years in good health.

This clone was seen a single time. This chain links TRBV28 with TRBJ2-1; unclear D gene. The CDR3 totals 11 residues. Germline CDR1 is MDHEN and CDR2 is SYDVKM. V was shortened by 2 bases and J by 10 bases, with 6 bases between the two germline ends. The CDR3 region has the DNA TGTGCCAGCAGTTTACCCCAGGAGCAGTTCTTC. Translated: CASSLPQEQFF.

The chain recombines TRBV28 with TRBJ1-1; 11 nucleotides align to TRBD1. This CDR3 is 16 amino acids long. The V gene's germline CDR1 is MDHEN and CDR2 SYDVKM. The V and J ends lost 5 bases and 1 base, in that order; junction bases with no gene match: 6. CDR3 sequence: CASSKDRGPTNTEAFF. CDR3 coding DNA: TGTGCCAGCAGTAAGGACAGGGGGCCGACGAACACTGAAGCTTTCTTT.

J is TRBJ1-3 and V is TRBV7-6, with 10 bases matching TRBD1. This CDR3 is 16 amino acids long. Germline V gene data show CDR1 as SGHVS and CDR2 as FNYEAQ. With V trimmed by 5 bases and J by 2 bases, 6 bases remained unmatched. CDR3 nucleotide sequence: TGTGCCAGCAGCCCGGGACAGGGGATCCCTGGAAACACCATATATTTT. It codes for CASSPGQGIPGNTIYF.

V is TRBV6-6 and J is TRBJ1-2, with D unresolved. Germline values: CDR1 MNHNY, CDR2 SVGAGI (reference sequence). CDR3 size: 15 residues. Trimming pared 1 base from V and 6 bases from J, leaving 15 bases between. DNA for the CDR3: TGTGCCAGCAGTTACTGGGATACAGCAAATGATGGCTACACCTTC. Its protein is CASSYWDTANDGYTF.

V gene TRBV5-6 combines with J gene TRBJ1-4; D perhaps matches TRBD1 (5 bases). The CDR3 loop spans 14 amino acids. Germline V gene lookup returns CDR1 SGHDT and CDR2 YYEEEE. Trimming pared 0 bases from V and 5 bases from J, leaving 8 bases between. In DNA, the CDR3 is TGTGCCAGCAGCTTGGGACAGATCAATGAAAAACTGTTTTTT. Translation gives CASSLGQINEKLFF.

The V and J genes are TRBV7-8 and TRBJ2-3, with TRBD2 matching over 11 bases. Germline CDR1 reads SGHVS; CDR2 reads FQNEAQ. The CDR3 runs 19 residues. The V and J ends lost 1 base and 3 bases, in that order; junction bases with no gene match: 12. Here the CDR3 DNA reads TGTGCCAGCAGCTTAGTCTTTAAACTAGCGGGAGAAACGACAGATACGCAGTATTTT. It translates to CASSLVFKLAGETTDTQYF. Full variable domain (remainder filled in from reference TRBV7-8 and TRBJ2-3): GAGVSQSPRYKVAKRGQDVALRCDPISGHVSLFWYQQALGQGPEFLTYFQNEAQLDKSGLPSDRFFAERPEGSVSTLKIQRTQQEDSAVYLCASSLVFKLAGETTDTQYFGPGTRLTVL.